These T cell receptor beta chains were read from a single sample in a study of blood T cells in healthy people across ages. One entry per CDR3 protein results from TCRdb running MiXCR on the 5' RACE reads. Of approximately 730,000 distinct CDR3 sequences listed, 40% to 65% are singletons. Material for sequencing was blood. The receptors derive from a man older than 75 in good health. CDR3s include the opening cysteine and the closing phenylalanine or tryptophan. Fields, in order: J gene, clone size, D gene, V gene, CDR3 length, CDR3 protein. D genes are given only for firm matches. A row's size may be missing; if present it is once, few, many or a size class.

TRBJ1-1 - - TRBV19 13 CASSIGGGTEAFF
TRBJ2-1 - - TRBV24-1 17 CATSDHLGQGGHNEQFF
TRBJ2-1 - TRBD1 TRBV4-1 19 CASSRLPGQLNSGYNEQFF
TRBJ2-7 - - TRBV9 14 CASREAGPAYEQYF
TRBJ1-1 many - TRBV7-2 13 CASSLDMNTEAFF
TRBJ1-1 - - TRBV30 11 CAWSADTEAFF
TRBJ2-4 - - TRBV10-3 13 CAISEFGSEEQYF
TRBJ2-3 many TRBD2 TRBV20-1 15 CSARGGSGRSDTQYF
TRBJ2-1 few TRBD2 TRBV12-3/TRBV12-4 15 CASSFPLAGYNEQFF
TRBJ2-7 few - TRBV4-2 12 CASSSQNYEQYF
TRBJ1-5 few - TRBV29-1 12 CSVGTANQPQHF
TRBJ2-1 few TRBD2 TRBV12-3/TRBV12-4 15 CASHPGIAGLDEQFF
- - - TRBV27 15 CASSPREAAPLEQYF
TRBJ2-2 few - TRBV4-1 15 CASSPRGGETGELFF
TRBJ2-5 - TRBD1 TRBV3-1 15 CASSRAGTGAETQYF
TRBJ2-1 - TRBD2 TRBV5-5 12 CASTVGGDEQFF
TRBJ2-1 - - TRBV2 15 CASSDSIEVEDEQFF
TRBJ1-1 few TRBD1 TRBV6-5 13 CASSLTGDTEAFF
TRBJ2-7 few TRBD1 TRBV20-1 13 CSALGQASYEQYF
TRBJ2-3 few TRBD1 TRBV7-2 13 CASSLRGDRYAYF
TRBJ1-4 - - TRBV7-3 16 CASSLGDRTTNEKLFF
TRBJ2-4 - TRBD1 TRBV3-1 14 CASSPLGQGLVQYF
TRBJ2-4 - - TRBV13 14 CASARTVAKNIQYF
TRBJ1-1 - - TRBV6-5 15 CASSPLAVLGTEAFF
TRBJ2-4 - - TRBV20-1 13 CSASGRGKNIQYF
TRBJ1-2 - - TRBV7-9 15 CASSLPGAVSAGYTF
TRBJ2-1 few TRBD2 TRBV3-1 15 CASSRGLGRYNEQFF
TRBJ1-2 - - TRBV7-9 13 CASSPIQGRGYTF
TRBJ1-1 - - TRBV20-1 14 CSAPRGGADTEAFF
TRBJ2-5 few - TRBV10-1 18 CASSEYMGPYGGKETQYF
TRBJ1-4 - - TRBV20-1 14 CSAGKTSTNEKLFF
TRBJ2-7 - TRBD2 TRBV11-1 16 CASSSGLAGATYEQYF
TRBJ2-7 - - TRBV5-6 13 CASSLGYYNEQYF
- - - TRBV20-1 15 CSARDLEQIVYEQYF
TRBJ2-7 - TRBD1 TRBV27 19 CASSPSTLWRDRGSYEQYF
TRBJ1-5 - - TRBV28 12 CASTNLLQPQHF
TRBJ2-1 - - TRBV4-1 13 CASSQALSNEQFF
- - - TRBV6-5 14 CASSYSRQQETQYF
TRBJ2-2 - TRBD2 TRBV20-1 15 CSAKGLADYTGELFF
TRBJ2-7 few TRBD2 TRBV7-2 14 CASSLNSGSYEQYF
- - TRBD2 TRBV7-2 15 CASSRTGGPRYEQYF
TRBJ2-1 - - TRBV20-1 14 CSARDGAGKNEQFF
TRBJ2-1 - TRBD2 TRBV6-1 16 CASSDGRGGHYNEQFF
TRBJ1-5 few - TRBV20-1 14 CSARGDNSNQPQHF
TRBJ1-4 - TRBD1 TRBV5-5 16 CASSGGTGRVSEKLFF
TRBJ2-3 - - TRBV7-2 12 CAIDLGPDTQYF
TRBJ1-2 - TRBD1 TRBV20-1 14 CSARNTGGGYGYTF
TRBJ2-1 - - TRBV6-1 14 CASSLTRTYNEQFF